Sequencing of this T cell receptor (beta chain) was carried out in a study of CD8+CD57+ T cells in acquired aplastic anemia. Study overall: DNA per sorted CD4+ or CD8+ sample ranged about 0.19 to 30 ug, averaging around 3.1 ug.

The use of genomic DNA as template underpinned the TCR beta VDJ and CDR3 profiling. TCRdb reanalysed the reads using MiXCR and keeps one entry per CDR3 protein. The sample includes some 190,000 distinct CDR3 sequences, roughly half seen only once; the top ten take about 2.9%. This CDR3 spans 16 amino acids. Per the germline V gene, CDR1 is DFQATT and CDR2 is SNEGSKA (reference sequence). At least ten counts were recorded for this clonotype. This sequence may be a read error, since a much larger clone differs from it by one base. The chain couples TRBV20-1 to TRBJ2-7; 9 positions match TRBD1. What was sequenced was sorted CD4+, CD8+, or CD8+CD57+ T cells (not recorded which) from PBMCs. This receptor was identified in a human donor in good health. DNA for the CDR3: TGCAGGGCCCCTGGGGGGGGGGGACAGGGTAATCCCGAGCAGTACTTC. This encodes CRAPGGGGQGNPEQYF.